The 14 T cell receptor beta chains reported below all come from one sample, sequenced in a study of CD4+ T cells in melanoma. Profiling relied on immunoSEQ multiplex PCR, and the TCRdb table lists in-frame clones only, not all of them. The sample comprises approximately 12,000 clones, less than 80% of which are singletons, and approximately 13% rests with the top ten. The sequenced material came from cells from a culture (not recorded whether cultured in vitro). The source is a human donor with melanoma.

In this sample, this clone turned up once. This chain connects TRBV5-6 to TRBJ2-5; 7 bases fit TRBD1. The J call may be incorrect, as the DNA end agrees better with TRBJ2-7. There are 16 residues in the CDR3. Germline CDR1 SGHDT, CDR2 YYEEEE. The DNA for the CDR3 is TGTGCCAGCAGCTTGGGAGGCCCAGGGGGTACCTACGAGCAGTACTTC. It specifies CASSLGGPGGTYEQYF.

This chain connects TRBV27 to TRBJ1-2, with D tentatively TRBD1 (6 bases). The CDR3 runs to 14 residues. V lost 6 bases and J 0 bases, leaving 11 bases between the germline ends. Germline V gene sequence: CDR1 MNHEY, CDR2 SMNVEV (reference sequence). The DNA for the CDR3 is TGTGCCAGCAGCCGGGACACTGCTAACTATGGCTACACCTTC. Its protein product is CASSRDTANYGYTF.

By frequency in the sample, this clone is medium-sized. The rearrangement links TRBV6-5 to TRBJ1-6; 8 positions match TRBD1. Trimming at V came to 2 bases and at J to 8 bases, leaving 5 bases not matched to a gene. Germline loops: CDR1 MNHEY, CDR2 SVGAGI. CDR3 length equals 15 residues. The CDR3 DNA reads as TGTGCCAGCAGTTACGGATCAGGGGGCCATTCACCCCTCCACTTT. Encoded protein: CASSYGSGGHSPLHF.

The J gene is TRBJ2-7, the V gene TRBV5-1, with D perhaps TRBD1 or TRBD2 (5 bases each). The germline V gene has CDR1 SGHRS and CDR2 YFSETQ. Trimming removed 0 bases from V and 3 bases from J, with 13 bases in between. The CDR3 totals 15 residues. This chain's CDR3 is CASSLAPGPFYEQYF. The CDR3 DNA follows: TGCGCCAGCAGCTTGGCGCCGGGACCTTTCTACGAGCAGTACTTC. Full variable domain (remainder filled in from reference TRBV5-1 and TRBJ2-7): KAGVTQTPRYLIKTRGQQVTLSCSPISGHRSVSWYQQTPGQGLQFLFEYFSETQRNKGNFPGRFSGRQFSNSRSEMNVSTLELGDSALYLCASSLAPGPFYEQYFGPGTRLTVT.

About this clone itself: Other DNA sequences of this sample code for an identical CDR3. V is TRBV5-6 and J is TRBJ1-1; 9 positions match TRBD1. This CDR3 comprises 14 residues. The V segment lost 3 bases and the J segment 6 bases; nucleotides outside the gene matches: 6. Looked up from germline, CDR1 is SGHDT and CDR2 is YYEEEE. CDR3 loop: CASSSRDRVPEAFF. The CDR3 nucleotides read TGTGCCAGCAGCTCCCGGGACAGGGTACCTGAAGCTTTCTTT.

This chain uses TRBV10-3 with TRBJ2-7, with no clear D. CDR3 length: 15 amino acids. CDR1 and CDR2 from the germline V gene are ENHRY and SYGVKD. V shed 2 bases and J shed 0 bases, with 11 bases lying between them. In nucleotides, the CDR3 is TGTGCCATCAGTGAGAGGCCCGTTAGCTCCTACGAGCAGTACTTC. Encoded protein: CAISERPVSSYEQYF.

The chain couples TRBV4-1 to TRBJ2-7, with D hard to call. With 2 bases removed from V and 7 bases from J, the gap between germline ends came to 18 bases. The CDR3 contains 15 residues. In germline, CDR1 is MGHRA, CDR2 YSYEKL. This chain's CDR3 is CASSQSLSGPSEQYF. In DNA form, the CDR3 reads TGCGCCAGCAGCCAATCTCTCTCAGGCCCTAGTGAGCAGTACTTC.

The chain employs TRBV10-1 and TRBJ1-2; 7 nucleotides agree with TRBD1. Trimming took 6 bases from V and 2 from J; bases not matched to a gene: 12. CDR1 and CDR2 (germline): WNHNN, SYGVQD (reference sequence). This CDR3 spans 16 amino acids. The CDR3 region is CASRLSLRGSNYGYTF. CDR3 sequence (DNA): TGCGCCAGCAGGCTCAGTCTCAGGGGGAGCAACTATGGCTACACCTTC.

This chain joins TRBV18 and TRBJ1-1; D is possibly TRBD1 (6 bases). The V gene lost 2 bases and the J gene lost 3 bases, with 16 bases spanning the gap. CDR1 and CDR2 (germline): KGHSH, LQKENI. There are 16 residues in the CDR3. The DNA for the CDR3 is TGTGCCAGCTCACCAGTACAGGACAGACCGGACACTGAAGCTTTCTTT. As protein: CASSPVQDRPDTEAFF. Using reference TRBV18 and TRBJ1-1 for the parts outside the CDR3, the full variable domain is NAGVMQNPRHLVRRRGQEARLRCSPMKGHSHVYWYRQLPEEGLKFMVYLQKENIIDESGMPKERFSAEFPKEGPSILRIQQVVRGDSAAYFCASSPVQDRPDTEAFFGQGTRLTVV.

CDR3 loop: CASSYDPRDRDSPLHF. The CDR3 nucleotides read TGCGCCAGCAGCTATGACCCCCGGGACAGGGATTCACCCCTCCACTTT. The chain links TRBV4-1 to TRBJ1-6; TRBD1 matches 9 bases. The CDR3 has 16 residues. Germline CDR1 reads MGHRA; CDR2 reads YSYEKL. J gave up 8 bases and V 5 bases, and 10 bases lay outside the gene matches.

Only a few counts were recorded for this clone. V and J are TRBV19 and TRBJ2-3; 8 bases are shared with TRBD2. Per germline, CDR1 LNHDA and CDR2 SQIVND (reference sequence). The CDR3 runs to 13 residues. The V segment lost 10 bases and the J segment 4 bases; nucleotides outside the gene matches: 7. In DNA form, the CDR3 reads TGTGCCACCAGAGCGGGGGCGGCAGATACGCAGTATTTT. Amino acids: CATRAGAADTQYF.

CDR3 bases: TGTGCCAGCAGCTTAAACCGTCGGGCGCTCACCTATGATCTATCTCTAGCCAAAAACATTCAGTACTTC. Translated: CASSLNRRALTYDLSLAKNIQYF. This rearrangement joins TRBV7-3 to TRBJ2-4; D unresolved. Trimming left V 1 base short and J 0 bases short, with 31 bases between. This CDR3 has 23 residues. CDR1 is SGHTA and CDR2 is FQGTGA in the germline V gene.

The CDR3 is CASSPGGRSTDTQYF. The CDR3 nucleotides read TGTGCCAGCAGCCCAGGGGGCCGGAGCACAGATACGCAGTATTTT. The rearrangement links TRBV6-5 to TRBJ2-3; 8 bases line up with TRBD1. The germline gives CDR1 MNHEY, CDR2 SVGAGI. CDR3 length equals 15 residues. V lost 6 bases, J lost 0 bases, and 5 bases stayed unmatched.

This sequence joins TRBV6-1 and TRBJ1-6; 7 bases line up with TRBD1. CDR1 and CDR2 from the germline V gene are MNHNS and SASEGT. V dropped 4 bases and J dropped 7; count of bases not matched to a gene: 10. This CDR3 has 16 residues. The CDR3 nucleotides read TGTGCCAGCAGTGCGCATCCGGGACAGTGGAATTCACCCCTCCACTTT. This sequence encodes CASSAHPGQWNSPLHF.